This T cell receptor beta chain was captured by sequencing in a study of shared clonotypes between healthy human individuals. The study's findings and limits: Non-shared clonotypes showed lower generation probabilities than clonotypes common to all four donors.

CDR1 is LNHDA and CDR2 is SQIVND in the germline V gene (reference sequence). With 6 bases removed from V and 1 base from J, the gap between germline ends came to 12 bases. The CDR3 is 14 amino acids. Naive CD8 cells, CD45RO-negative and positively selected for CCR7, excluded terminally differentiated effector memory CD45RA+ cells. All the donors were Caucasian adults who lived in Nashville, Tennessee. Profiling relied on immunoSEQ multiplex PCR, and the TCRdb table lists in-frame clones only, not all of them. The repertoire has around 2,000,000 clones, about 95% of them found once; the top ten carry 0.9% to 1.3%. To note about this clone: Its antigen is unidentified.

Sequencing was done on a sample of naive CD8+ T cells sorted from blood. The receptor comes from a man aged 18 to 29 in good health. V and J are TRBV19 and TRBJ1-1; tentatively, D is TRBD1 (5 bases). For the CDR3, the DNA is TGTGCCAGTAGCCCATTCGGGGCGAACACTGAAGCTTTCTTT. Amino acids: CASSPFGANTEAFF.